These 13 T cell receptor delta chains were sequenced from one sample in a study of fetal and pediatric gammadelta thymocytes. TCRdb reanalysed the reads via CATT. The sample lists about 700 delta-chain clones; under 20% were seen once. Fetal thymuses came from elective pregnancy terminations at about 14 to 22 weeks gestation. Sequenced sample: Vgamma9Vdelta2 gamma-delta T cells from the thymus. As to subset: sorted CD3+gammadeltaTCR+Vgamma9+Vdelta2+ thymocytes. The source is a human fetus.

By its share, this clone is hyperexpanded. The chain uses TRDV2 and TRDJ3; the match to TRDD3 covers 11 bases. Germline CDR1 and CDR2: GEAIGNYY and EKD. The V segment lost 0 bases and the J segment 2 bases; nucleotides outside the gene matches: 2. The CDR3 covers 18 residues. The CDR3 DNA sequence: TGTGCCTGTGACACCGTACTGGGGGATACCTGGGACACCCGACAGATGTTTTTC. Translated, it gives CACDTVLGDTWDTRQMFF.

Remarks on this clone: A much bigger clone sits one base away, suggesting this may be a read error. The V call is TRDV2, the J call TRDJ3; no definite D call. Germline lookup yields CDR1 GEAIGNYY and CDR2 EKD. This CDR3 region has 17 residues. Trimming removed 0 bases at V and 0 bases at J, with 8 bases between. The CDR3 DNA follows: TGTGCCTGTGACACCGCTGAGAGCTCCTGGGACACCCGACAGATGTTTTTC. The encoded protein is CACDTAESSWDTRQMFF.

The chain uses TRDV2 and TRDJ3; TRDD3 matches 8 bases. The J gene, absent from TCRdb, was called here by matching the DNA to germline. The germline CDR1 and CDR2 sequences are GEAIGNYY and EKD. The CDR3 runs to 21 residues. Trimming took 3 bases from V and 0 from J; bases not matched to a gene: 15. In DNA form, the CDR3 reads TGTGCCTGTGACCCGGTATATACTGGGGGCCTCAGCTCCTGGGACACCCGACAGATGTTTTTC. Translating it yields CACDPVYTGGLSSWDTRQMFF.

About this clone itself: A far larger clone is one base from this, pointing to a likely read error. V usage is TRDV2 and J usage is TRDJ2; TRDD3 might be the D (5 bases). V lost 3 bases and J 8 bases, leaving 15 bases between the germline ends. This CDR3 contains 14 residues. CDR1 GEAIGNYY and CDR2 EKD come from the germline V gene. CDR3 nucleotide sequence: TGTGCCTGTGACCCCGATGCGATACAGGCACAACTCTTCTTT. Residues: CACDPDAIQAQLFF.

This clone has just a few counts. No V gene was called here, but the J gene is TRDJ3; TRDD3 reflects the table's D call only, with no check against the DNA. The CDR3 is made up of 18 amino acids. CDR3 sequence reads: CACDRTGESSWDTRQMFF. The CDR3 DNA is TGTGCCTGTGACCGTACTGGGGAGTCGTCCTGGGACACCCGACAGATGTTTTTC.

Note on this clone: It may be a read error: a sequence one base away is much more abundant. The chain recombines TRDV2 with TRDJ3, with 11 nucleotides matching TRDD3. The J gene, not given by TCRdb, was assigned here from a germline match of the nucleotide sequence. The CDR3 sequence is 20 residues long. Germline lookup yields CDR1 GEAIGNYY and CDR2 EKD. This CDR3 is CACDTYWGIKGSWDTRQMFF. The CDR3 nucleotides are TGTGCCTGTGACACGTACTGGGGGATAAAGGGCTCCTGGGACACACGACAGATGTTTTTC.

This clone is medium-sized within its sample. The chain is built from TRDV2 and TRDJ3; 11 nucleotides line up with TRDD3. The CDR3 sequence is 18 residues long. The junction had 2 bases not matched to a gene; V was cut back by 2 bases and J by 0 bases. From germline, CDR1 is GEAIGNYY and CDR2 EKD. This CDR3 is CACDILGDSSWDTRQMFF. CDR3 DNA: TGTGCCTGTGACATACTGGGGGATAGCTCCTGGGACACCCGACAGATGTTTTTC.

This clone was detected only a few times. The rearrangement joins TRDV2 to TRDJ3; maybe TRDD3 (6 bases). V was pared by 3 bases and J by 2 bases, with 10 bases between. This CDR3 has 16 amino acids. CDR1 and CDR2 (germline): GEAIGNYY, EKD. CDR3 sequence: CACDSWDTWDTRQMFF. DNA of the CDR3: TGTGCCTGTGACTCCTGGGATACCTGGGACACCCGACAGATGTTTTTC.

This clone qualifies as large. The chain uses TRDV2 and TRDJ3; D is perhaps TRDD3 (6 bases). V lost 0 bases and J 0 bases, leaving 11 bases between the germline ends. The CDR3 covers 18 residues. Germline values: CDR1 GEAIGNYY, CDR2 EKD. In nucleotides, the CDR3 is TGTGCCTGTGACACCGGGGATTCCTTCTCCTGGGACACCCGACAGATGTTTTTC. Protein: CACDTGDSFSWDTRQMFF.

Judged by abundance, this clone is large. The J gene is TRDJ3, the V gene TRAV29/DV5, with 10 bases identical to TRDD3. Germline CDR1 reads NSMFDY; CDR2 reads ISSIKDK. Trimming removed 7 bases from V and 0 bases from J; junction bases left unmatched: 1. This CDR3 contains 15 residues. Here the CDR3 DNA reads TGTGCAACTGGGGGATGCTCCTGGGACACCCGACAGATGTTTTTC. Its protein is CATGGCSWDTRQMFF. The full variable domain, in which reference TRAV29/DV5 and TRDJ3 provide the parts outside the CDR3, is DQQVKQNSPSLSVQEGRISILNCDYTNSMFDYFLWYKKYPAEGPTFLISISSIKDKNEDGRFTVFLNKSAKHLSLHIVPSQPGDSAVYFCATGGCSWDTRQMFFGTGIKLFVEP.

The V gene is TRDV2, but the J gene lacks a call. This CDR3 comprises 12 residues. Germline values: CDR1 GEAIGNYY, CDR2 EKD. The CDR3 coding sequence is TGTGCCTGTGACACGGACACCCGACAGGTGTTTTTC. This codes for CACDTDTRQVFF.

This clone is judged large. The chain combines TRDV2 with TRDJ2; 11 bases map to TRDD3. The CDR3 covers 15 residues. Per the germline V gene, CDR1 is GEAIGNYY and CDR2 is EKD. The V gene end was trimmed by 3 bases and the J gene end by 3 bases; junction bases not matched to a gene: 2. CDR3 coding DNA: TGTGCCTGTGACGTACTGGGGGATATGACAGCACAACTCTTCTTT. Translation gives CACDVLGDMTAQLFF.

By sample share, this clone is medium-sized. J is TRDJ3 and V is TRDV2, with 13 nucleotides matching TRDD3. CDR1 is GEAIGNYY, CDR2 EKD, per germline. CDR3 length equals 19 residues. Losses at the gene ends were 2 bases for V and 2 bases for J; bases not matched to a gene: 5. The CDR3 DNA reads as TGTGCCTGTGACAAATACTGGGGGATACGCGCCTGGGACACCCGACAGATGTTTTTC. Translating gives CACDKYWGIRAWDTRQMFF.